This T cell receptor (beta chain) was found in a study of cytomegalovirus exposure and HLA in healthy donors (dated by TCRdb to about 2017). Background on the whole study: In an earlier analysis of under 750 of the donors, roughly 300 Gb of sequence data and just under 120 million unique TCR beta sequences from some 170 million T cells were reported. An early release covering more than 500 HLA-typed donors comprised 250 to 350 gigabases of sequencing data and approximately 80 million unique TCR sequences. The genetic ancestry cluster associated with self-reported Caucasian donors included roughly 84% of the 300 to 450 genotyped donors. The study was designed to test whether signatures of past pathogen exposure could be identified by cataloging public T cell receptors. The study used immunosequencing to profile the T cell repertoires of about 670 subjects and linked those repertoires to cytomegalovirus serostatus. Along with the approximately 650-subject first cohort, a separate validation cohort of some 130 different subjects was used. The study combined high-throughput TCR immunosequencing, statistical association of individual TCRs with disease status, and machine learning to predict cytomegalovirus infection status. A later analysis re-examined previously published TCR beta repertoires from roughly 650 donors and added high-resolution HLA genotyping to investigate patterns of TCR occurrence. In the later analysis, no new phenotypic data were used to find candidate immune exposures; instead, reliance was placed on TCR beta sequences and their occurrence across donors. To decide whether each TCR beta V gene segment behaved as functional or pseudogenic, an earlier analysis of some 600 of the donors relied on high-throughput TCR beta sequencing. Donor age, sex, ethnicity and CMV serostatus were compiled together with the repertoire data. A later genetic analysis used genome-wide SNP genotypes for about 55% of the 666 donors, treating that subset as a discovery cohort. All discovery cohort repertoires had been generated using a single sequencing platform. Class I and class II HLA loci were covered by the typing at four-digit resolution. Typing coverage varied by locus: about 620-630 donors for A, B, C, DRB1 and DQB1; roughly 560 for DQA1; more than 600 for DPA1; roughly 450 for DPB1. Roughly five DR-DQ haplotypes were handled as single units for association and clustering because linkage in the cohort was strong. On average, roughly 250,000 unique TCR beta nucleotide sequences were sequenced per donor among 398 genotyped donors of the cohort, with roughly 19% of those sequences being non-productive. Broader findings and caveats from the paper: In both the original and validation cohorts, the classifier was reported to diagnose cytomegalovirus status with high specificity and sensitivity. HLA typing was unavailable for some donors at each locus, so association tests used only the typed subset. According to the authors, the approach could potentially be generalized to other disease states and immunological phenotypes. In a later genetic analysis, a missense DCLRE1C variant was associated with V-gene and J-gene trimming of TCR beta chains, and the association was replicated in an independent cohort. In vitro tests confirmed that a few of the cytomegalovirus-associated TCR beta chains recognize cytomegalovirus antigens. Compared with equally common non-associated chains, HLA-associated TCR beta chains in a later analysis were more clonally expanded and had lower generation probabilities. The study listed 164 TCR beta chains as associated with cytomegalovirus. This cohort had only TCR beta chains sequenced, and the lack of alpha or paired-chain data limited which features could be detected. According to a later analysis, parvovirus B19, influenza, CMV and Epstein-Barr virus appeared linked to several top co-occurrence clusters. Most CMV-associated TCR beta chains appeared to be HLA-restricted in a later analysis, and the HLA associations seemed to be driven largely by CMV exposure. A further reported finding was that TCR beta sequences accurately predicted the HLA-A and HLA-B alleles for most subjects in the first cohort. Approximately 16 rarely observed V segments, including chromosome 9 orphons, were excluded from the earlier analysis of approximately 500 of the donors because counts were too low. Roughly uniform sequencing depth across donors was assumed in presence/absence analyses, although this assumption may not hold. In a later analysis, the rate of TCR association differed among HLA loci, with DRB1 alleles having the most associated TCRs and HLA-C alleles having the fewest. When HLA alleles, especially DR and DQ, strongly co-occurred, attributing TCR associations to individual alleles was difficult. Immune exposure information for the cohort was limited to CMV serostatus. A group of highly shared sequence variants was considered likely to be a technical artifact of the sequencing pipeline. Across donors, most TCR sequences were observed very rarely, whereas some public TCRs were present in many individuals. Correlated functional status among segregating V segments might reflect linkage disequilibrium, but an unknown experimental factor could not be ruled out. Some IMGT-functional V segments, including TRBV6-2 and TRBV6-3, could not be distinguished by the 87-base-pair reads and were therefore excluded. A later genetic analysis reported fewer N-insertions in productive TCRs among donors in an Asian-associated ancestry cluster than the approximately 700-donor mean. An earlier analysis of several hundred of the donors showed that most TCR beta V segments appeared in productive rearrangements either about 87% or about 30% of the time, which broadly matched IMGT annotations. In a later analysis, about 16,000 TCR beta sequences were associated with specific HLA alleles at a false discovery rate of 0.05.

The cohort was made up of roughly 670 healthy bone marrow donors. At the time of sampling, every cohort member was nominally healthy, though immune exposures that went unrecorded were likely present. The donor was CMV seronegative and was included in the group of under 450 seronegative cohort members. Each donor provided a peripheral blood sample, and peripheral blood mononuclear cells were used for TCR beta sequencing. Genomic DNA extraction from the blood cell samples was performed with the Qiagen DNeasy Blood Extraction Kit. The CDR3 has 16 amino acids, counting the end cysteine and phenylalanine. Of the read, only the CDR3 DNA is kept; its 48 bases are in frame from base 1. The germline V gene (reference sequence) specifies LNHNV as CDR1 and YYDKDF as CDR2. The V end gives up 5 bases and the J end 2 bases, leaving 9 bases in the junction not matched to a gene. On this clone: Its antigen specificity is not known. Per-nucleotide qualities are absent, and no much larger clonotype sits a single base away.

The library was prepared using the immunoSEQ multiplex PCR assay. A mixture of 60 forward primers for TCR Vbeta segments and 13 reverse primers for TCR Jbeta segments was used in the multiplex PCR. The CDR3 region of rearranged TCR beta genes was amplified from genomic DNA by a multiplex PCR assay. The Illumina HiSeq System was used to sequence the amplified TCR beta libraries as 87-base-pair reads. The paper's processing steps were these. A later analysis tallied around 82 million unique TCR beta chains across the 666 repertoires, and about 10 million of those chains were shared by two or more donors. Raw reads were error-corrected and collapsed into unique sequences with a nearest-neighbor algorithm that merged closely related sequences to remove PCR and sequencing errors. V, D and J gene segments were assigned by aligning CDR3 sequences to IMGT reference sequences. For a sequence to be retained, a match of at least six nucleotides to both a V gene segment and a J gene segment was required. Rearrangements were called productive when the CDR3 lacked stop codons and stayed in frame with V and J; all others were non-productive. Following IMGT convention, CDR3 was defined as the stretch from the second conserved V-encoded cysteine up to the conserved J-encoded phenylalanine. In an earlier analysis of more than 550 of the donors, sequences lacking an unambiguous match to a single V gene segment were excluded. In an earlier analysis of about 590 of the donors, a V segment was called functional when productive rearrangements were above 56.7%, and segregating when the standard deviation between donors exceeded 5%. A statistical classification framework was built to diagnose cytomegalovirus status from the catalog of TCR beta chain sequences. In a later analysis, TCR nucleotide sequences were compared against IMGT/GENE-DB human TR gene sequences so that V and J genes could be assigned. In a later analysis, CDR3 sequences and most-parsimonious VDJ recombination scenarios were assigned using the TCRdist pipeline. In a later analysis, each TCR beta chain was defined by its CDR3 amino acid sequence together with its V-gene family, and reads without a unique V-gene family were excluded. In a later analysis, 450 to 600 highly shared, low-generation-probability nucleotide sequences were removed to address suspected cross-contamination and a sequencing artifact. For each public chain, a later analysis derived a clonal expansion index from normalized ranks of inferred template counts within each repertoire. In a later analysis, generation probabilities were computed with a VDJ recombination model fitted to out-of-frame rearrangements, and the resulting probabilities were checked against IGoR. A later analysis scored TCR-TCR, TCR-HLA and TCR-CMV co-occurrence with hypergeometric tests, applying a repertoire-size bias correction to TCR pairs. False discovery rates were estimated in a later analysis by permuting HLA or CMV assignments 20 times. In a later analysis, co-occurring TCRs were grouped with DBSCAN, and TCRdist sequence similarity was added when clustering was performed within HLA-allele-positive subsets. Repertoires with fewer than 30,000 or more than 120,000 public chains, plus five repertoires with anomalous nucleotide sharing, were excluded from co-occurrence clustering. This is the immuneACCESS table as TCRdb keeps it, with only in-frame sequences that have V and J called. A part of the clones is gone; compared with another copy, unresolved V genes explain less than half, and the rest is unexplained. The DNA gave D and trimming, while V, J and clone size come from that table. This sample holds about 240,000 clones; approximately 85% were observed only once. 0.2% to 0.3% of the sample lies in the top ten.

This TCR was sampled from a girl aged 2 to 9 in good health and CMV-seronegative. The sample consisted of PBMCs. The chain employs TRBV15 and TRBJ2-3; the junction holds 8 bases that match TRBD2. The DNA sequence is as follows: TGTGCCACCAGCCGGAGGAGCGGGGGCACCACAGATACGCAGTATTTT. This translates into CATSRRSGGTTDTQYF.